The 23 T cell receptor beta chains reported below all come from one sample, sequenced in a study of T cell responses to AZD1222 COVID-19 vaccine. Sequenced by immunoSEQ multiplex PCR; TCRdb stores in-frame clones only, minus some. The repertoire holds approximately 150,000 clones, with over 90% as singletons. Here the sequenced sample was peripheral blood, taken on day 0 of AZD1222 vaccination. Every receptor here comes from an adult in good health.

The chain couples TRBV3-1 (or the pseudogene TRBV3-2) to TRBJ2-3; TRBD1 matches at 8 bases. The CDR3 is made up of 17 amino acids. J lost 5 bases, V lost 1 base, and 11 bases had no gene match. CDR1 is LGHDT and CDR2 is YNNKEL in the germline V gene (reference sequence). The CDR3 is CASSQAGGSLAEDTQYF. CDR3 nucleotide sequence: TGTGCCAGCAGCCAAGCAGGGGGCTCGCTAGCCGAAGATACGCAGTATTTT.

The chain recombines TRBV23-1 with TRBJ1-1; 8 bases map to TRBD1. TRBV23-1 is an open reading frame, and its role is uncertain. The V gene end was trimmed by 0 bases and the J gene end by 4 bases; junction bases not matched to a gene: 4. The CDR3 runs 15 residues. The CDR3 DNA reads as TGCGCCAGCAGTCAATCTCGGACAGGGTGCACTGAAGCTTTCTTT. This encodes CASSQSRTGCTEAFF.

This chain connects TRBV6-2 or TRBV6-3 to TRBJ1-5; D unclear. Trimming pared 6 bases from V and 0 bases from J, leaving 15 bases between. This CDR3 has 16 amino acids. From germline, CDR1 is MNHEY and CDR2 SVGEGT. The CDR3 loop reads CASSPRTEYSNQPQHF. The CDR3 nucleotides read TGTGCCAGCAGCCCCAGGACCGAGTATAGCAATCAGCCCCAGCATTTT.

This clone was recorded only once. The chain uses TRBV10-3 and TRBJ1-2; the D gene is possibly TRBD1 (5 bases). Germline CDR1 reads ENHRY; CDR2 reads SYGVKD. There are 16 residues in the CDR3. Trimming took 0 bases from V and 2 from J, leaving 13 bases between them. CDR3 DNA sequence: TGTGCCATCAGTGAGTCGTTGGGGCGATTGAACTATGGCTACACCTTC. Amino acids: CAISESLGRLNYGYTF.

This chain's CDR3 is CSASPLQNSPLHF. The CDR3, as DNA: TGCAGTGCTAGTCCCCTCCAGAATTCACCCCTCCACTTT. The J gene is TRBJ1-6, the V gene TRBV20-1; D unclear. This CDR3 spans 13 amino acids. Deletions cut 3 bases from V and 7 bases from J, with 10 bases between. CDR1 DFQATT and CDR2 SNEGSKA come from the germline V gene (reference sequence).

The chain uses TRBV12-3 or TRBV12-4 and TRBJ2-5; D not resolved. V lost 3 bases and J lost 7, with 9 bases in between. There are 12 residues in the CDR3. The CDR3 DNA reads TGTGCCAGCAGTTTGCTAAGAGGGACCCAGTACTTC. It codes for CASSLLRGTQYF.

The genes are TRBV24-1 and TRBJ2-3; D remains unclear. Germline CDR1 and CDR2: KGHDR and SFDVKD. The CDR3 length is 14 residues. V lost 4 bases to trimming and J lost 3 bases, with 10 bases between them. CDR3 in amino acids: CATSEAVLTDTQYF. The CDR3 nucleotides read TGTGCCACCAGTGAGGCAGTCCTTACAGATACGCAGTATTTT.

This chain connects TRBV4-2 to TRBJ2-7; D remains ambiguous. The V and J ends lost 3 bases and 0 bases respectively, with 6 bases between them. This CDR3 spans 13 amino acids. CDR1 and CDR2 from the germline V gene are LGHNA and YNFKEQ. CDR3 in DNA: TGTGCCAGCAGCCACCTAGGCTCCTACGAGCAGTACTTC. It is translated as CASSHLGSYEQYF.

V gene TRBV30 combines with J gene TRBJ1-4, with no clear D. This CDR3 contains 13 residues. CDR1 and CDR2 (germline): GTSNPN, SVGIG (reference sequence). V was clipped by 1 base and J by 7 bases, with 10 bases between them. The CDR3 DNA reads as TGTGCCTGGAGTGGGCAGGCCGGTGAAAAACTGTTTTTT. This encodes CAWSGQAGEKLFF.

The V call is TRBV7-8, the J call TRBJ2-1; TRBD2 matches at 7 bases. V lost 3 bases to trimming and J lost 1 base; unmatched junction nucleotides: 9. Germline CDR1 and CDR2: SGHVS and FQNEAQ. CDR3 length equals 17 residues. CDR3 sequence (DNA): TGTGCCAGCAGCTTCTCCACCGGGGGGACGTCCTACAATGAGCAGTTCTTC. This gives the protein CASSFSTGGTSYNEQFF.

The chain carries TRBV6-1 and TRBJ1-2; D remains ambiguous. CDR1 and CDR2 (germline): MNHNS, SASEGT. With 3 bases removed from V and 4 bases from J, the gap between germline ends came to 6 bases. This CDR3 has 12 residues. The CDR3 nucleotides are TGTGCCAGCAGTGATGGGAGCTATGGCTACACCTTC. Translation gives CASSDGSYGYTF.

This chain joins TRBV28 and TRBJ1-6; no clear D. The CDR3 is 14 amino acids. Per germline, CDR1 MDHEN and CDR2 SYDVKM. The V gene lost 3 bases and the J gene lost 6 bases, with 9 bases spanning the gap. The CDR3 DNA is TGTGCCAGCAGTTTGGGTTTCGGTAATTCACCCCTCCACTTT. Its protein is CASSLGFGNSPLHF.

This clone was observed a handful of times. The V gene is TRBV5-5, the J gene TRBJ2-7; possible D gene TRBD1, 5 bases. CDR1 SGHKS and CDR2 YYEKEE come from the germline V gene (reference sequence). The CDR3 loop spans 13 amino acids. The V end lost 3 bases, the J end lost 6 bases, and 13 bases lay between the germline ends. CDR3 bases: TGTGCCAGCAGCTGGGGCGGTAACGGCGAGCAGTACTTC. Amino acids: CASSWGGNGEQYF.

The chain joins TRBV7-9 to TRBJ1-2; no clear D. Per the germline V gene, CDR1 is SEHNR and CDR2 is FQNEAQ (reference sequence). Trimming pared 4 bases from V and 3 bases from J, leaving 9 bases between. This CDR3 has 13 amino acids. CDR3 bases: TGTGCCAGCAGCTCACCGACACACTATGGCTACACCTTC. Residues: CASSSPTHYGYTF.

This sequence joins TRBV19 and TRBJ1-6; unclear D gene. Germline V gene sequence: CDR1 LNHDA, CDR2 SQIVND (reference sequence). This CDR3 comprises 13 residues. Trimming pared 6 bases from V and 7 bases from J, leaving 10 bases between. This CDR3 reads CASRRQSNSPLHF. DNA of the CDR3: TGTGCCAGTAGGAGGCAGAGCAATTCACCCCTCCACTTT.

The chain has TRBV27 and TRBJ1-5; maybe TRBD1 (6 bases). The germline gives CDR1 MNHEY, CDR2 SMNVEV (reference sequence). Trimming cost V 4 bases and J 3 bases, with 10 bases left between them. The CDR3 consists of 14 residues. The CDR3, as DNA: TGTGCCAGCAGTTACAGGGTTACCAATCAGCCCCAGCATTTT. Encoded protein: CASSYRVTNQPQHF.

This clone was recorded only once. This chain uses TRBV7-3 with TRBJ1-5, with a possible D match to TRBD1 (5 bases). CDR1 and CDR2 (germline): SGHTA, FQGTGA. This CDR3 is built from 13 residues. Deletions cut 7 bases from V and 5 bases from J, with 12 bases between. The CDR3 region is CASKEGPDQPQHF. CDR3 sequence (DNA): TGTGCCAGCAAGGAGGGGCCGGATCAGCCCCAGCATTTT.

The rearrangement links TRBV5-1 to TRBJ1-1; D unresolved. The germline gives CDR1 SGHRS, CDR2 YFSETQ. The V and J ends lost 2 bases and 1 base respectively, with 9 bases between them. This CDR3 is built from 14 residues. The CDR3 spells CASSFRVGNTEAFF. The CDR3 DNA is TGCGCCAGCAGCTTTCGGGTGGGGAACACTGAAGCTTTCTTT. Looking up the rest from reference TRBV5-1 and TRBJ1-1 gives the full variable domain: KAGVTQTPRYLIKTRGQQVTLSCSPISGHRSVSWYQQTPGQGLQFLFEYFSETQRNKGNFPGRFSGRQFSNSRSEMNVSTLELGDSALYLCASSFRVGNTEAFFGQGTRLTVV.

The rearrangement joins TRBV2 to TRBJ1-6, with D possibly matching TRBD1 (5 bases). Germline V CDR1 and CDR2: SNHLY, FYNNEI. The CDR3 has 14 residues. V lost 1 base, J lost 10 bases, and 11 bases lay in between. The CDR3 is CASSEGDLGSPLHF. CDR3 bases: TGTGCCAGCAGTGAAGGGGACCTCGGGTCACCCCTCCACTTT.

CDR3 DNA sequence: TGTGCCAGCAGTACGTATCCCTACGAGCAGTACTTC. Amino acids: CASSTYPYEQYF. V gene TRBV14 combines with J gene TRBJ2-7, with D hard to call. CDR3 length: 12 amino acids. Trimming pared 6 bases from V and 2 bases from J, leaving 8 bases between. Germline CDR1 and CDR2: SGHDN and FVKESK.

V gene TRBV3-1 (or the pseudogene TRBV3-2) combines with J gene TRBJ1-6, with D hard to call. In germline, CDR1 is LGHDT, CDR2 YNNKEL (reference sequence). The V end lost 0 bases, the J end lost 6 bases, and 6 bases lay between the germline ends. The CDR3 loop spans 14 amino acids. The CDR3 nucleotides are TGTGCCAGCAGCCAAGACCGACCTAATTCACCCCTCCACTTT. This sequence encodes CASSQDRPNSPLHF.

In DNA form, the CDR3 reads TGTGCCAGCAGCCAAACTCTACAGGGGAGCCCTTCACCCCTCCACTTT. It encodes CASSQTLQGSPSPLHF. The J gene is TRBJ1-6, the V gene TRBV4-2; TRBD1 matches at 7 bases. Germline V gene data show CDR1 as LGHNA and CDR2 as YNFKEQ. The CDR3 has 16 amino acids. The ends lost 2 bases at V and 9 bases at J; junction bases unmatched: 10.

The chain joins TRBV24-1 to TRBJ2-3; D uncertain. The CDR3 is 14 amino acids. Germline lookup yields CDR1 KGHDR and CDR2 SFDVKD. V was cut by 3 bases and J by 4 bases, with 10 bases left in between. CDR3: CATSDPPVSDTQYF. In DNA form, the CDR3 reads TGTGCCACCAGTGATCCACCGGTGTCAGATACGCAGTATTTT.